This T cell receptor (beta chain) was documented in a study of beta chain features in type 1 diabetes. Study-wide points: Any HLA-type effect on TCRB rearrangement remained unresolved here. Type 1 diabetes patients had moderately but significantly shorter TCRB CDR3s in all four CD4+ subsets.

What was sequenced were expressed TCRB transcripts, since all of the isolated RNA had been reverse transcribed. Only in-frame clones appear in the TCRdb table, and some are missing; sequencing was by immunoSEQ multiplex PCR. This sample has a few hundred thousand clones, with approximately 15% found just once. Points on this clone: Antigen specificity is unknown.

It was via CD45RO/CCR7/CD25/CD127/CD95/CD27 that CD4+ naive, central memory, regulatory and stem cell-like memory cells were sorted. Each sorted population was over 98% pure. Sequenced material: naive CD4+ T cells from blood. This TCR came from a man aged 25 to 40 with type 1 diabetes.

CDR3 region: CASSKAVLYSNQPQHF. In nucleotides, the CDR3 is TGTGCCAGCAGCAAAGCCGTACTATATAGCAATCAGCCCCAGCATTTT. This chain uses TRBV21-1 with TRBJ1-5. TRBV21-1 is classified as a pseudogene. The CDR3 is 16 residues long.